Here is one T cell receptor beta chain with its context. This clonotype was detected many times. It lacks a known antigen. Base qualities are missing; no much larger clone stands one base away. For repertoire sequencing, TCR beta CDR3 regions were amplified from RNA transcripts. HTBI primers and the Qiagen OneStep RT-PCR kit were used in a first-round RT-PCR, which was followed by a second-round multiplex PCR, size selection and purification. Libraries were sequenced on an Illumina HiSeq2000 using paired-end 100 bp reads. As for how the authors treated the data: SOAPnuke was used to process the reads, throwing out any read that had adapters, had uncalled bases, had a mean Phred below 15, or lacked an exact constant-primer or identifier match. COPE v1.2.5 was used to merge high-quality paired reads. Each unique nucleotide sequence was defined as a clonotype, and clonotypes were aligned to IMGT TRB V, D and J references with MiTCR v1.1. Only V-J combinations with frequency above 0.0001 were analysed, covering 99.2% of repertoires. For each V-J combination, a TCR clonal expansion and chaos score was defined as F50 clonal expansion divided by the chaos observed in the TCRdist matrix. Welch's t-statistics and random forest were used to reduce the features to approximately 13 V-J combinations, which were then used as input to a naive Bayes classifier. Thyroid-blood repertoire similarity was quantified with the Morisita-Horn index. TCRdb trimmed public reads at Q25 via fastp, called clones via MiXCR and kept in-frame beta chains. Identical CDR3 proteins give one entry, which carries the most common genes and DNA. TCRdb's processing, not the authors' own work, is the source of the V and J calls. This sample holds about 340,000 distinct CDR3 sequences; 15% to 20% were observed only once. Clones ranked in the top ten supply 10% to 15% of the sample.

These data belong to a study of Graves' ophthalmopathy and Graves' hyperthyroidism (dated by TCRdb to 2016 to 2019). About the full investigation: Peripheral blood samples were taken at the time of initial diagnosis, before any treatment was given. In total, 135 blood samples were TCR-sequenced: 43 ophthalmopathy, approximately 80 hyperthyroidism and roughly 17 hyperthyroidism-to-ophthalmopathy patients. To explore V-J signatures that separate ophthalmopathy from hyperthyroidism, a discovery set of about a hundred patients was enrolled, consisting of 43 with ophthalmopathy and around 60 with stable hyperthyroidism. An independent validation cohort was composed of around 19 hyperthyroidism patients and 17 patients who later progressed from hyperthyroidism to ophthalmopathy. T-cell repertoires of thyroid tissue and blood were compared in several hyperthyroidism patients. Following sample collection, hyperthyroidism patients were given methimazole at a starting dose of 30 mg daily, and ophthalmopathy patients were given high-dose intravenous methylprednisolone. The study used signatures of the TCR beta repertoire to tell Graves' ophthalmopathy apart from Graves' hyperthyroidism and to predict which patients would progress to ophthalmopathy. On the study overall, not on this receptor specifically: In validation, the model predicted ophthalmopathy progression with about 71% sensitivity and 72.22% specificity; roughly 12 predicted patients were CT-confirmed with GO in a median of about 7.1 months. Most expanded thyroid clonotypes with a frequency above 0.001 also appeared in blood, which suggests that blood repertoires may reflect the immune response in the thyroid. In cross-validation, the 13-signature model distinguished ophthalmopathy from stable hyperthyroidism with approximately 88% sensitivity and about 81% specificity, and in the test set the corresponding values were about 80% and 75%. Sample size was not predetermined statistically, and investigators were not blinded to group allocation.

Ophthalmopathy patients had moderately to severely active disease, Clinical Activity Score of at least 3, NOSPECS grade of at least 4, and disease duration under 3 months. Anyone with other autoimmune diseases, uncontrolled infections, pregnancy or lactation was excluded from the study. Diagnosis relied on clinical symptoms, serum thyroxine, TRAb, thyroid ultrasound and orbital computed tomography. Ficoll-Paque density gradient centrifugation was used to isolate PBMCs from 10 ml of fresh peripheral blood. Total RNA was extracted with Trizol reagent and quality-checked on an Agilent 2100 Bioanalyzer. The CDR3 runs 10 amino acids, cysteine and phenylalanine included. The only DNA kept is the CDR3, 30 bases in frame from the first base. Looking up the germline V gene yields CDR1 SGHTA and CDR2 FQGTGA. V loses 7 bases of germline sequence and J loses 7 bases, and the interval between the two ends is 7 bases.

The sequenced material came from peripheral blood. This receptor was taken from an adult man with Graves' ophthalmopathy. Here the chain combines TRBV7-3 and TRBJ2-5, with the D gene not confidently named. The encoded CDR3 is CASTGGTQYF. The bases are TGTGCCAGCACCGGTGGGACCCAGTACTTC.